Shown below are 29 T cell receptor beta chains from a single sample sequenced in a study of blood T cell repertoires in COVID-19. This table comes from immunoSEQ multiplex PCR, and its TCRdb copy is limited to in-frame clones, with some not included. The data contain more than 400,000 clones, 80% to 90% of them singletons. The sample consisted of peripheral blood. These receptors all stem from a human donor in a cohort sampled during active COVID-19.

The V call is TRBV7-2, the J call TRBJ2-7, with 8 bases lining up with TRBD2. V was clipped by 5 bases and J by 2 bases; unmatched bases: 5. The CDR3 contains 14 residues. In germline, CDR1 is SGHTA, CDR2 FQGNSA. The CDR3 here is CASSDTSGAYEQYF. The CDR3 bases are TGTGCCAGCAGCGACACTAGCGGCGCCTACGAGCAGTACTTC.

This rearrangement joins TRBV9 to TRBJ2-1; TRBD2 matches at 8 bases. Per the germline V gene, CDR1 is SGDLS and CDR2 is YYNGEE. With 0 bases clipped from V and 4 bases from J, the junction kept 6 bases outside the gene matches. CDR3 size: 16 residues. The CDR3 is CASSVDSSGSYNEQFF. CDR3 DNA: TGTGCCAGCAGCGTAGACTCTAGCGGGTCATACAATGAGCAGTTCTTC.

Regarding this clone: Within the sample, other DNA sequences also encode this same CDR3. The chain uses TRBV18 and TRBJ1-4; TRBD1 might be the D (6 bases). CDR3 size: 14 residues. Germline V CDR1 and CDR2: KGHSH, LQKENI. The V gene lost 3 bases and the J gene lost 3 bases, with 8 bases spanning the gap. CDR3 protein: CASSPEGANEKLFF. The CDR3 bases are TGTGCCAGCTCACCCGAGGGGGCTAATGAAAAACTGTTTTTT.

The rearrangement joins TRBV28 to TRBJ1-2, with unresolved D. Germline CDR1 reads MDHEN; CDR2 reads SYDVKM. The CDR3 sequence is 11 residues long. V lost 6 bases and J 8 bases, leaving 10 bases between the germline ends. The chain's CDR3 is CASSFGWGYTF. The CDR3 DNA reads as TGTGCCAGCAGCTTCGGGTGGGGCTACACCTTC.

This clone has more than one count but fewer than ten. The CDR3 coding sequence is TGTGCCAGTGGGGAACCCGGGGAAGAGGAGGAGCTGTTTTTT. This codes for CASGEPGEEEELFF. V gene TRBV19 combines with J gene TRBJ2-2, with D tentatively TRBD2 (5 bases). Trimming stripped 8 bases from V and 10 bases from J, with 20 bases between. Germline CDR1 LNHDA, CDR2 SQIVND (reference sequence). This CDR3 is built from 14 residues.

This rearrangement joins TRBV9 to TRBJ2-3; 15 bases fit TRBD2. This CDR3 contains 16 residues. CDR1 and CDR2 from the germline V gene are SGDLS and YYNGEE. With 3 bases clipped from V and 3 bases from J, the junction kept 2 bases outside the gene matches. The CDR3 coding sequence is TGTGCCAGCAGCGAGGGACTAGCGGGAGGAACAGATACGCAGTATTTT. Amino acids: CASSEGLAGGTDTQYF.

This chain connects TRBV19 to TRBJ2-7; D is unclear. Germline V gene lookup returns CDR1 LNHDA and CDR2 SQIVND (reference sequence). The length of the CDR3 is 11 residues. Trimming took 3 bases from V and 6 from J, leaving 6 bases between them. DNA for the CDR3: TGTGCCAGTAGTATTGGGCGCGAGCAGTACTTC. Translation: CASSIGREQYF.

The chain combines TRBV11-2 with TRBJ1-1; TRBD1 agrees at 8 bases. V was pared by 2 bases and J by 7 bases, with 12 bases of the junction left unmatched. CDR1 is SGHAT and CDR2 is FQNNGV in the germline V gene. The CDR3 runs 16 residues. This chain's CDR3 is CASSLSRGPGLNEAFF. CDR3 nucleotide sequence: TGTGCCAGCAGCTTATCCAGGGGGCCGGGTTTGAATGAAGCTTTCTTT.

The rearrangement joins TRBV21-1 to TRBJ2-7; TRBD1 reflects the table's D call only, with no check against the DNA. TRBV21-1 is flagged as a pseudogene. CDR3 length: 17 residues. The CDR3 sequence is CASSKSTWQGRYYEQYF. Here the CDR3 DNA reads TGTGCCAGCAGCAAGAGTACTTGGCAGGGCCGTTACTACGAGCAGTACTTC.

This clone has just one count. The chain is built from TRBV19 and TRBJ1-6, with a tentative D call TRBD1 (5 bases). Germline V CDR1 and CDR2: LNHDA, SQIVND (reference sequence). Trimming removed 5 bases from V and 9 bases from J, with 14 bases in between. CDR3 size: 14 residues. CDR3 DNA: TGTGCCAGTAGTCCCCCCAGGGAGGGTTCACCCCTCCACTTT. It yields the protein CASSPPREGSPLHF.

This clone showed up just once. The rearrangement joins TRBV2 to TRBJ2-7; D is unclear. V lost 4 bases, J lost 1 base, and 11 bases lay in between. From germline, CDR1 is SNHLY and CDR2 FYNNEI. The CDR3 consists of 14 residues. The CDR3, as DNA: TGTGCCAGCAGTGCGGGTCGTACATCCTACGAGCAGTACTTC. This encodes CASSAGRTSYEQYF.

CDR3 coding DNA: TGTGCCAGCAGCCAAGACAGGGGAGGTACTGGAAACACCATATATTTT. This encodes CASSQDRGGTGNTIYF. This sequence joins TRBV11-2 and TRBJ1-3, with 8 positions matching TRBD1. The germline CDR1 and CDR2 sequences are SGHAT and FQNNGV. The CDR3 loop spans 16 amino acids. V lost 5 bases to trimming and J lost 2 bases; unmatched junction nucleotides: 8.

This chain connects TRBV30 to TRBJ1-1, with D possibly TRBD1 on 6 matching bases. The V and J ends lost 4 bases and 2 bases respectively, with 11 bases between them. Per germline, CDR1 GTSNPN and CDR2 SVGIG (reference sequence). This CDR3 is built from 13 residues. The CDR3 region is CAWNTGTNTEAFF. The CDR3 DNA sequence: TGTGCCTGGAATACCGGGACAAACACTGAAGCTTTCTTT.

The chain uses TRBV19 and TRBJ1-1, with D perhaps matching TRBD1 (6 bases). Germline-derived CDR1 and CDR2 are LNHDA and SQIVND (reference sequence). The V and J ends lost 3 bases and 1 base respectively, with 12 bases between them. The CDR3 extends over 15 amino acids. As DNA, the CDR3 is TGTGCCAGTAGTATCAGGGGATTAGGGAACACTGAAGCTTTCTTT. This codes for CASSIRGLGNTEAFF.

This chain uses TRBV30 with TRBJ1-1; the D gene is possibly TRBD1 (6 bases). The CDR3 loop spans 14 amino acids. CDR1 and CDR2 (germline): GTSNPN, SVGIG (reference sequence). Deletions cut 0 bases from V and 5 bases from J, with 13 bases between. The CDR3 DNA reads TGTGCCTGGAGTGTACTCCAGGGGCGGACTGAAGCTTTCTTT. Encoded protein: CAWSVLQGRTEAFF.

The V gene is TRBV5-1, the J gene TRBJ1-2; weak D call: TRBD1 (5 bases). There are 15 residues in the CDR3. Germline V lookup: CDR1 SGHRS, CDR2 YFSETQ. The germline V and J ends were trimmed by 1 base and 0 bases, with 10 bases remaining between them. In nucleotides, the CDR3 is TGCGCCAGCAGCTTGACAGGCGAAGCTAACTATGGCTACACCTTC. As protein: CASSLTGEANYGYTF.

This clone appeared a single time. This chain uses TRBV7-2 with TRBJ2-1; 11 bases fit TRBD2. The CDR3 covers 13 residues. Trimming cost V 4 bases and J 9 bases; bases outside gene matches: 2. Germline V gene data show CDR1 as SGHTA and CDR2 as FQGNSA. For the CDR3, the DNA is TGTGCCAGCAGCTCGGGACTAGCGGCTGAGCAGTTCTTC. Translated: CASSSGLAAEQFF.

The CDR3 here is CASSRRGSSYEQYF. CDR3 nucleotides: TGTGCCAGCAGCCGACGGGGAAGCTCCTACGAGCAGTACTTC. This rearrangement joins TRBV3-1 (or the pseudogene TRBV3-2) to TRBJ2-7; D is perhaps TRBD2 (5 bases). With 4 bases removed from V and 0 bases from J, the gap between germline ends came to 10 bases. The germline CDR1 and CDR2 sequences are LGHDT and YNNKEL (reference sequence). The length of the CDR3 is 14 residues.

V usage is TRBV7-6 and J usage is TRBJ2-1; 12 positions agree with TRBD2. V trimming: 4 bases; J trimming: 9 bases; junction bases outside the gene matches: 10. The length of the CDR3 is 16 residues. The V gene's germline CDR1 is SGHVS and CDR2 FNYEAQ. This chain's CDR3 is CASSSLTSGSQSEQFF. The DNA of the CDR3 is TGTGCCAGCAGCTCCCTGACTAGCGGGAGCCAGAGTGAGCAGTTCTTC.

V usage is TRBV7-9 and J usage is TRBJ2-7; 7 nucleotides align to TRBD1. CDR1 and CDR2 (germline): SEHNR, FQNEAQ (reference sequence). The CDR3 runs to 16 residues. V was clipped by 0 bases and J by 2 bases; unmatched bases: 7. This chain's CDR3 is CASSLAHRGTTYEQYF. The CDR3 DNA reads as TGTGCCAGCAGCTTAGCGCACAGGGGAACCACCTACGAGCAGTACTTC.

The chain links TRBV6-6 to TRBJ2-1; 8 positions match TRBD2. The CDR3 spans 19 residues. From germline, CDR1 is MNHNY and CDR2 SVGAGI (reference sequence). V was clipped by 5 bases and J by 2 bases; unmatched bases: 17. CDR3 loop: CASSPRSSGTFGTYNEQFF. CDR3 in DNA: TGTGCCAGCAGTCCGCGGAGTAGCGGGACTTTCGGCACCTACAATGAGCAGTTCTTC.

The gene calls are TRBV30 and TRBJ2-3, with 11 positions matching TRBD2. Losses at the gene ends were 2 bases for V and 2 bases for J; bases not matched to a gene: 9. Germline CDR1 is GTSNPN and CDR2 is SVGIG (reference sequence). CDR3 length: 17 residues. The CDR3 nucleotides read TGTGCCTGGAGTAGGGGTCGACTAGCGGGACTCACAGATACGCAGTATTTT. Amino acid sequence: CAWSRGRLAGLTDTQYF.

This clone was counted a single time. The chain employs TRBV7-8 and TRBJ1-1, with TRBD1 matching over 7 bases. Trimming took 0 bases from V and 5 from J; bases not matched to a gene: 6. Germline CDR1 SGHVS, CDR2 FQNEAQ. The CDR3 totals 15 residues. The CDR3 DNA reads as TGTGCCAGCAGCTTAGCGTCAGGGGGTGGGACTGAAGCTTTCTTT. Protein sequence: CASSLASGGGTEAFF.

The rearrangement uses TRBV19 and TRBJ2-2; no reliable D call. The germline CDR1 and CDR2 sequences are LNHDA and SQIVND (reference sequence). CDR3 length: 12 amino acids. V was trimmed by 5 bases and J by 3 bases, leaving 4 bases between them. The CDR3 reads CASSLYTGELFF. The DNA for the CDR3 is TGTGCCAGTAGTCTATACACCGGGGAGCTGTTTTTT.

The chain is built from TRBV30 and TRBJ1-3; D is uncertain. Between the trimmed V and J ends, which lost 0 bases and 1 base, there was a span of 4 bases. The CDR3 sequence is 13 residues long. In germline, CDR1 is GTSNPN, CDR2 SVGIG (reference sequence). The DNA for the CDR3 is TGTGCCTGGAGTGTCGGGTCTGGAAACACCATATATTTT. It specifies CAWSVGSGNTIYF.

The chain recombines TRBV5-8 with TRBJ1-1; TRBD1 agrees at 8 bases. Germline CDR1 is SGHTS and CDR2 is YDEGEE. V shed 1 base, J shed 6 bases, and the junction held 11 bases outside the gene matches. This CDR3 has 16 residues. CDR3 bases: TGTGCCAGCAGCTTGCTTACCGGACAGGGAGCGTCTGAAGCTTTCTTT. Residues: CASSLLTGQGASEAFF.

CDR3 sequence: CASNPGERQPQHF. CDR3 sequence (DNA): TGTGCCAGCAACCCGGGGGAACGGCAGCCCCAGCATTTT. The chain employs TRBV12-3 or TRBV12-4 and TRBJ1-5; TRBD1 might be the D (5 bases). The CDR3 contains 13 residues. With 7 bases removed from V and 7 bases from J, the gap between germline ends came to 14 bases.

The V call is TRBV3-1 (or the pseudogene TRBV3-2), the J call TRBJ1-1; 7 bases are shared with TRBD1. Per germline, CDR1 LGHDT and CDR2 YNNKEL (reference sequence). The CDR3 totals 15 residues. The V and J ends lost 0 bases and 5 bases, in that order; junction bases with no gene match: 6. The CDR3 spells CASSQDFQGGTEAFF. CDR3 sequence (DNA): TGTGCCAGCAGCCAAGACTTTCAGGGGGGAACTGAAGCTTTCTTT.

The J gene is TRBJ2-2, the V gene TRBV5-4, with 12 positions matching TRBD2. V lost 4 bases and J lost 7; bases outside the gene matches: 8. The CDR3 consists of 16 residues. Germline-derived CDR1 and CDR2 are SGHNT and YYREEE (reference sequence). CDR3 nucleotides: TGTGCCAGCAGCGATCCTACTAGCGGGAGGAACGGGGAGCTGTTTTTT. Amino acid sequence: CASSDPTSGRNGELFF.